Listed below are T cell receptor beta chains from one sample, sequenced in a study of blood T cell repertoires in COVID-19. Libraries were prepared by immunoSEQ multiplex PCR; TCRdb keeps only in-frame clonotypes and omits some of them. The sample has about 150,000 clones, 89% seen once. Source material: peripheral blood. The source is a man aged 55-75 years with acute or convalescent COVID-19. Both conserved end residues are trimmed from each CDR3. Fields, in order: D gene, V gene, J gene, clone size, CDR3 protein. The D gene is left open where the match is weak. Rows may omit the clone size; those that give it use once, few, many or a size class.

TRBD1	TRBV6-5	TRBJ1-1	once	ASIPGQNKNTEAF
.	TRBV21-1	TRBJ1-5	.	ASSKEYRGHDQPQH
.	TRBV6-5	TRBJ1-1	.	ASSSNQGTEAF
TRBD2	TRBV10-3	TRBJ2-3	.	AHSSGVSTDTQY
TRBD1	TRBV27	TRBJ2-7	.	ATLEIRDRVCEQY
.	TRBV6-5	TRBJ1-4	.	ASRVGGEEKLF
TRBD1	TRBV5-1	TRBJ1-3	.	ASSPDRVYGNTIY
.	TRBV27	TRBJ1-6	.	ASSPSVSYSPLH
TRBD1	TRBV5-8	TRBJ2-2	.	ASSPGQLNTGELF
.	TRBV5-1	TRBJ1-6	.	ASSYGRTDNNSPLH